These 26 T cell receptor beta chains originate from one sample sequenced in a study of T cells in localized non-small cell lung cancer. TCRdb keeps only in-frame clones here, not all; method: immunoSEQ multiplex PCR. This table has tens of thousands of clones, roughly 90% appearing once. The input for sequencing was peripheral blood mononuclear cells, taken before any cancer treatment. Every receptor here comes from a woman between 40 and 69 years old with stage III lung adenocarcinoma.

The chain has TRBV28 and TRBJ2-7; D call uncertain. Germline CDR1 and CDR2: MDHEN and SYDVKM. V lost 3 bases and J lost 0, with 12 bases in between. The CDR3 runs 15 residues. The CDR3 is CASSFEKDLSYEQYF. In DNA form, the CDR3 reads TGTGCCAGCAGTTTTGAAAAGGACCTCTCCTACGAGCAGTACTTC.

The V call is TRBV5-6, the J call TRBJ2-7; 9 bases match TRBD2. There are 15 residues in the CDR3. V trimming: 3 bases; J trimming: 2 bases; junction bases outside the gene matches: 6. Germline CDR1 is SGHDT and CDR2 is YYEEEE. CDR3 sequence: CASSSRREGAYEQYF. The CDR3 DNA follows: TGTGCCAGCAGCTCCCGGCGGGAGGGGGCCTACGAGCAGTACTTC.

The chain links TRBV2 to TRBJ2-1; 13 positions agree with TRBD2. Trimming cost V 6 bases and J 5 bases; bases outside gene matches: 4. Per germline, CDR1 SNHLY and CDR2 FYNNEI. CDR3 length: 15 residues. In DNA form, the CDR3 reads TGTGCCAGCAGGTTCGGGACTAGCGGGAACAATGAGCAGTTCTTC. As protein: CASRFGTSGNNEQFF.

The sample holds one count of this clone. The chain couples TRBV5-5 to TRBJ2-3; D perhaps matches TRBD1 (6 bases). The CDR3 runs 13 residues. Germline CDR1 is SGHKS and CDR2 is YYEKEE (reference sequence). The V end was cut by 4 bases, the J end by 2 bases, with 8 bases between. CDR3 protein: CASSTGFTDTQYF. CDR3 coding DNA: TGTGCCAGCAGCACAGGGTTCACAGATACGCAGTATTTT.

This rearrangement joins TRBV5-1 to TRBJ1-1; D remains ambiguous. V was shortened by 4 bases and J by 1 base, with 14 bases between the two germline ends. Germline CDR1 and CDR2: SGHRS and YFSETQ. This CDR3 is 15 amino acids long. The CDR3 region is CASSPQTASNTEAFF. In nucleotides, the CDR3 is TGCGCCAGCAGCCCCCAGACGGCGTCGAACACTGAAGCTTTCTTT.

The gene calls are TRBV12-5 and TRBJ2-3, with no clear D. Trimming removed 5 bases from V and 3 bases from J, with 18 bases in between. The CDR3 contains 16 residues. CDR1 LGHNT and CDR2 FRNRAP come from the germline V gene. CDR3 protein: CASGPGRGITTDTQYF. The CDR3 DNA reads TGTGCTAGTGGTCCTGGCCGTGGCATAACGACAGATACGCAGTATTTT.

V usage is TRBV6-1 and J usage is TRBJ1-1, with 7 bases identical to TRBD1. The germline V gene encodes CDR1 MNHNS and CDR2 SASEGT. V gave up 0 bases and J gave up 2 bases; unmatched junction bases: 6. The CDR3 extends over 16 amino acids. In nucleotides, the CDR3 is TGTGCCAGCAGTGAAGCAGGGGGCGTTAGAAACACTGAAGCTTTCTTT. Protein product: CASSEAGGVRNTEAFF.

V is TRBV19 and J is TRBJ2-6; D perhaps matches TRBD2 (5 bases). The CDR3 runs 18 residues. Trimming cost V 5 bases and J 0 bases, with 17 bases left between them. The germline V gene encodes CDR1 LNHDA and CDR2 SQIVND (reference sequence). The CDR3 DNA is TGTGCCAGTAGTGCCTTCGGGGTAGTAGGCTCTGGGGCCAACGTCCTGACTTTC. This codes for CASSAFGVVGSGANVLTF.

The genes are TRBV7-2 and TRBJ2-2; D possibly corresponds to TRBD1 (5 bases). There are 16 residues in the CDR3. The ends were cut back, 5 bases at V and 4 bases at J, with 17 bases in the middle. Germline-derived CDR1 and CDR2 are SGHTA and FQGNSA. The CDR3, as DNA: TGTGCCAGCAGCCCCCAGGGAATTTACGTCACCGGGGAGCTGTTTTTT. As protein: CASSPQGIYVTGELFF.

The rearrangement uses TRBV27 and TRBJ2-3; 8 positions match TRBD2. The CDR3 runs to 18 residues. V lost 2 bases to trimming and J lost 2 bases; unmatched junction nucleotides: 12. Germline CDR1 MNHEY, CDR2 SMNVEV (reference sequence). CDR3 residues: CASSLKGRLAGITDTQYF. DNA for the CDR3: TGTGCCAGCAGTTTAAAGGGCCGGTTAGCGGGAATCACAGATACGCAGTATTTT.

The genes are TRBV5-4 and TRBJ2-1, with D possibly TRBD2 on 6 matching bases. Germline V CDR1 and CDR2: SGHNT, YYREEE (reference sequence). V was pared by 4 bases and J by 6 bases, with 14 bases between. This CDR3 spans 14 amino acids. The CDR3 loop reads CASSRDSQGNEQFF. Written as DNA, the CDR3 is TGTGCCAGCAGCCGGGACTCCCAAGGCAATGAGCAGTTCTTC.

The DNA for the CDR3 is TGTGCCAGCAGTGAGGACCATGAGCAGTTCTTC. Amino acids: CASSEDHEQFF. The chain employs TRBV2 and TRBJ2-1, with D unresolved. V was clipped by 3 bases and J by 8 bases, with 5 bases between them. The CDR3 loop spans 11 amino acids. Germline V gene sequence: CDR1 SNHLY, CDR2 FYNNEI.

DNA of the CDR3: TGTGCCATCAGTGAGACTAGCGGGGATTACGAGCAGTACTTC. Residues: CAISETSGDYEQYF. The V call is TRBV10-3, the J call TRBJ2-7, with 10 bases lining up with TRBD2. The germline V gene has CDR1 ENHRY and CDR2 SYGVKD. The CDR3 contains 14 residues. V was pared by 2 bases and J by 4 bases, with 2 bases of the junction left unmatched.

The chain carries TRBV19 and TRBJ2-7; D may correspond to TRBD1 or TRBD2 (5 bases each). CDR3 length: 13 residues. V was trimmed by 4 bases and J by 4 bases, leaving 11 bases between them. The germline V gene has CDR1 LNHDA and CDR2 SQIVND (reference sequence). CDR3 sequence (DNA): TGTGCCAGTAGTACCCATGGGGGTTACGAGCAGTACTTC. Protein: CASSTHGGYEQYF.

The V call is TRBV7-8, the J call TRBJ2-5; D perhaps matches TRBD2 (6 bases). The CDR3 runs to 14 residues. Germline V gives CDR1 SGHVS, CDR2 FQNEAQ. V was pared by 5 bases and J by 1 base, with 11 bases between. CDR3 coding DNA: TGTGCCAGCAGCCTAGGGACTGCCCAAGAGACCCAGTACTTC. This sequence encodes CASSLGTAQETQYF.

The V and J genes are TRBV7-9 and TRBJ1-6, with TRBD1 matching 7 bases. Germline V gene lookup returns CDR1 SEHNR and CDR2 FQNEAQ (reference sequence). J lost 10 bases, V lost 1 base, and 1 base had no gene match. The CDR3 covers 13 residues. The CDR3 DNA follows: TGTGCCAGCAGCTTAGAGACAGGGTCACCCCTCCACTTT. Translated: CASSLETGSPLHF.

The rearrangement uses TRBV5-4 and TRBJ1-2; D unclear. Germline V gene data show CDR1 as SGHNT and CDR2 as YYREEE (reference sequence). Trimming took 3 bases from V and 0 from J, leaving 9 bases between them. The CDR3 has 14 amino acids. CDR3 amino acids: CASSSPPANYGYTF. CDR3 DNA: TGTGCCAGCAGCTCTCCCCCCGCTAACTATGGCTACACCTTC.

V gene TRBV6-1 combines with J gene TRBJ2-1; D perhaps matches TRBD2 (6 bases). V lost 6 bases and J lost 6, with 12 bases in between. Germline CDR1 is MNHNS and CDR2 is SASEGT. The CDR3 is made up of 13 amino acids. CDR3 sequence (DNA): TGTGCCAGCAGAGTGCTTAGCGGCAATGAGCAGTTCTTC. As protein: CASRVLSGNEQFF.

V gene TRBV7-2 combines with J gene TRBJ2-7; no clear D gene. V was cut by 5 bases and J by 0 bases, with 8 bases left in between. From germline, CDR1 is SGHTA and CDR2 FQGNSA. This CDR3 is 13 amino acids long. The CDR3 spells CASSNRASYEQYF. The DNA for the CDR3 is TGTGCCAGCAGCAACCGGGCCTCCTACGAGCAGTACTTC.

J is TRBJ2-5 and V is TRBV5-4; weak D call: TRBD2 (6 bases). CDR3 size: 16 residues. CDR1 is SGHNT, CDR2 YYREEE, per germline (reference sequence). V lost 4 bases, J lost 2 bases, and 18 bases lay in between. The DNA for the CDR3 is TGTGCCAGCAGCCCCCCGGGTGGTAGCGGACAAGAGACCCAGTACTTC. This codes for CASSPPGGSGQETQYF.

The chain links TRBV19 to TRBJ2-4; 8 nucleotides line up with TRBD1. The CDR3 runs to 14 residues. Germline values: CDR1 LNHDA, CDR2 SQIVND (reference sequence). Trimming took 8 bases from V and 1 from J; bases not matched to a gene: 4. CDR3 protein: CASLDRAAKNIQYF. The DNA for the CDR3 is TGTGCCAGTTTGGACAGGGCGGCCAAAAACATTCAGTACTTC.

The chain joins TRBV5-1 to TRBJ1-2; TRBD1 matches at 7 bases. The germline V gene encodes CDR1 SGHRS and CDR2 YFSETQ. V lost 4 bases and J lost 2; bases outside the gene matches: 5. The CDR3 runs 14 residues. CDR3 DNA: TGCGCCAGCAGCCCCGGGACAGAGAACTATGGCTACACCTTC. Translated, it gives CASSPGTENYGYTF.

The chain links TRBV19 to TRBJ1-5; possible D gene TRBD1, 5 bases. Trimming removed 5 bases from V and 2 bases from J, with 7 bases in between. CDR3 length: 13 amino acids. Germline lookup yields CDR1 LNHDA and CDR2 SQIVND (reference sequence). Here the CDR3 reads CASSGGGNQPQHF. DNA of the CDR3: TGTGCCAGTAGTGGGGGAGGCAATCAGCCCCAGCATTTT.

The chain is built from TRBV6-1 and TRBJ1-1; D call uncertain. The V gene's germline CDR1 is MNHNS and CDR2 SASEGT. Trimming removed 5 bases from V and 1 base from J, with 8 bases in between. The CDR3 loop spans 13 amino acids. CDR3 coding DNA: TGTGCCAGCAGTCTACATTGGAACACTGAAGCTTTCTTT. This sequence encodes CASSLHWNTEAFF.

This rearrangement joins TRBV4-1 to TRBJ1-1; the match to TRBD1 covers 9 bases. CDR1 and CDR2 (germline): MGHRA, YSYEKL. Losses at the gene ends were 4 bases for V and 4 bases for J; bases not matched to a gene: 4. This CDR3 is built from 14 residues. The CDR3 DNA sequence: TGCGCCAGCAGCCCTGACAGGGGGGGCACTGAAGCTTTCTTT. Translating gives CASSPDRGGTEAFF.

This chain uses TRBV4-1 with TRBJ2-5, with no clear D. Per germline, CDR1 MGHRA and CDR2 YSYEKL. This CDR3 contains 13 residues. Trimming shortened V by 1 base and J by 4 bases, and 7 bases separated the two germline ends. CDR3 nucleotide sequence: TGCGCCAGCAGCCAAGGACAACTAGAGACCCAGTACTTC. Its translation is CASSQGQLETQYF.